This TCR beta chain originates from a study of OX40 agonist ivuxolimab in advanced cancers. Some clones are missing from TCRdb's copy, which holds only in-frame ones; the method was immunoSEQ multiplex PCR. The table includes 65,000 to 90,000 clones, approximately 90% detected once. Trimming at V came to 4 bases and at J to 5 bases, leaving 5 bases not matched to a gene. CDR3 size: 13 residues. From germline, CDR1 is SGHRS and CDR2 YFSETQ. This sequence joins TRBV5-1 and TRBJ2-5; 7 bases align to TRBD1. This sample comprised CD4+ or CD8+ T cells sorted from blood, obtained in a trial of the OX40 agonist ivuxolimab. This sequence originates from an adult with an advanced solid tumor such as melanoma, head and neck, liver or kidney cancer. This CDR3 is CASSPGTVETQYF. DNA for the CDR3: TGCGCCAGCAGCCCTGGGACAGTTGAGACCCAGTACTTC.